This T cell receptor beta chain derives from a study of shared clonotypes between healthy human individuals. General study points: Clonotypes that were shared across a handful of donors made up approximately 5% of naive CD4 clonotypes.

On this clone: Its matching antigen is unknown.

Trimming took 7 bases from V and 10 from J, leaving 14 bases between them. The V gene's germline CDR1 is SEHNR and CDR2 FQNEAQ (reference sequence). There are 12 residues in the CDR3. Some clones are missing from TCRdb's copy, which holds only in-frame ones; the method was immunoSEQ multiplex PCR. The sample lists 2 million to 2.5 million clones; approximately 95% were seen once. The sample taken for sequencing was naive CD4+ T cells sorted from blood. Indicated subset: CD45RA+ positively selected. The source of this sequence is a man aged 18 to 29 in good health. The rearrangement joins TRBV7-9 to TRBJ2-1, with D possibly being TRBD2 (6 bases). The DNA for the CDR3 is TGTGCCAGCACGTCCCCGGCGGGGGAGCAGTTCTTC. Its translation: CASTSPAGEQFF.